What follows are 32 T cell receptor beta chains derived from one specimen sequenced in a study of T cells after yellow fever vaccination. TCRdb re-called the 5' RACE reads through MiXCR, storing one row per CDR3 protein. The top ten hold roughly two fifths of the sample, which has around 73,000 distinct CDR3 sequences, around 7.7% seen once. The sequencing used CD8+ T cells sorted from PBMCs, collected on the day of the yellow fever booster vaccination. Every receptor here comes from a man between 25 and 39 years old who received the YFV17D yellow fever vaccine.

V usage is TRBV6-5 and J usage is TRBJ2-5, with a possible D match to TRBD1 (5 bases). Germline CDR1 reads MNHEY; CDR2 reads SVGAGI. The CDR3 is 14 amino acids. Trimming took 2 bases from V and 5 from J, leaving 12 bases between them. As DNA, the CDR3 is TGTGCCAGCAGTTACGGTCAGGGTGTTGAGACCCAGTACTTC. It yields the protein CASSYGQGVETQYF.

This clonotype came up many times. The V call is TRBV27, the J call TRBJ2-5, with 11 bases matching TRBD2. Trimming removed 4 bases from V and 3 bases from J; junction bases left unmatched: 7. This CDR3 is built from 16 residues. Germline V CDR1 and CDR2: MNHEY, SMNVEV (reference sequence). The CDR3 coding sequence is TGTGCCAGCAGTTCCCCCCCGACTAGCGGGAAAGAGACCCAGTACTTC. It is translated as CASSSPPTSGKETQYF.

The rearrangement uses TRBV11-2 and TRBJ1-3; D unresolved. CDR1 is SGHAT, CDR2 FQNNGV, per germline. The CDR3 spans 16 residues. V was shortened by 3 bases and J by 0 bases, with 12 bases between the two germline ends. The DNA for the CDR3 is TGTGCCAGCAGCTTTCATAGTTATGGCTCTGGAAACACCATATATTTT. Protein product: CASSFHSYGSGNTIYF.

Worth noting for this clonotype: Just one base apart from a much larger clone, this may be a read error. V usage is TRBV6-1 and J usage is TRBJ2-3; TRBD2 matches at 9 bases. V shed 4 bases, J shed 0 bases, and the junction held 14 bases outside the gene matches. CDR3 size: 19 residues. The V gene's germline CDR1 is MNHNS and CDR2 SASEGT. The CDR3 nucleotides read TGTGCCAGCAGTGGAGTCGCTCCTCCTAGCGGGATGAGCACAGATACGCAGTATTTT. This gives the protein CASSGVAPPSGMSTDTQYF.

CDR3 in amino acids: CATSKVDRSYEQYF. The CDR3 DNA sequence: TGTGCCACCAGCAAGGTAGACAGGAGCTACGAGCAGTACTTC. This rearrangement joins TRBV15 to TRBJ2-7, with D possibly being TRBD1 (6 bases). With 4 bases removed from V and 3 bases from J, the gap between germline ends came to 13 bases. Per germline, CDR1 LNHNV and CDR2 YYDKDF (reference sequence). The CDR3 length is 14 residues.

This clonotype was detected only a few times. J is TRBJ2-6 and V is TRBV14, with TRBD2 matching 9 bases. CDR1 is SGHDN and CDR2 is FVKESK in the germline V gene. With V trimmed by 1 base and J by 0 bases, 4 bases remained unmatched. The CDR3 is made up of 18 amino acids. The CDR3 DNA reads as TGTGCCAGCAGCCAAGGACTAGCGGACGTCTCTGGGGCCAACGTCCTGACTTTC. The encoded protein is CASSQGLADVSGANVLTF.

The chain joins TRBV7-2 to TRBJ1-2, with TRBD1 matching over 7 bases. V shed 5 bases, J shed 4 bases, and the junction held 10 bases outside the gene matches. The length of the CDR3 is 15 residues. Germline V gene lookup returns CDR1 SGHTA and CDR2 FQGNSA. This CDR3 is CASSPGQSGAYGYTF. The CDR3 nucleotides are TGTGCCAGCAGCCCGGGACAGTCGGGGGCCTATGGCTACACCTTC.

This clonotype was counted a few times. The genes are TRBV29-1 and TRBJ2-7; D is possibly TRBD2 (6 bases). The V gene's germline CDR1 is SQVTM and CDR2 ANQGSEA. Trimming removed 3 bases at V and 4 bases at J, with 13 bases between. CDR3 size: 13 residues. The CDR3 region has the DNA TGCAGCGTTGAGTATAGCGGAGGGTACGAGCAGTACTTC. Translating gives CSVEYSGGYEQYF.

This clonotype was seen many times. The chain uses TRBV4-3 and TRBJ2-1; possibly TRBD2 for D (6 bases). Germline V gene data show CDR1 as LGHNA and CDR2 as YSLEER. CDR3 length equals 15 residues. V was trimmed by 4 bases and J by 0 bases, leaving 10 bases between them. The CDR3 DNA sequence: TGCGCCAGCAGCCGGGACTCCGTCTCCTACAATGAGCAGTTCTTC. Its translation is CASSRDSVSYNEQFF.

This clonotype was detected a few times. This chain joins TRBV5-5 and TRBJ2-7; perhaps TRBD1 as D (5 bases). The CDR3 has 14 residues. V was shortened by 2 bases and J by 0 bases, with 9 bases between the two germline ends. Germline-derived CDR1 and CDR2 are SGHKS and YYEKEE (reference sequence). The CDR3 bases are TGTGCCAGCAGCTTACAGACAGTCTCCTACGAGCAGTACTTC. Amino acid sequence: CASSLQTVSYEQYF. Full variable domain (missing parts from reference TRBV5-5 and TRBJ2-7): DAGVTQSPTHLIKTRGQQVTLRCSPISGHKSVSWYQQVLGQGPQFIFQYYEKEERGRGNFPDRFSARQFPNYSSELNVNALLLGDSALYLCASSLQTVSYEQYFGPGTRLTVT.

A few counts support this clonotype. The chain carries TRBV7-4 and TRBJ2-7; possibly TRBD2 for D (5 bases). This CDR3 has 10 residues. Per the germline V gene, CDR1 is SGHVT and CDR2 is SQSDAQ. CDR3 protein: CGGGSYEQYF. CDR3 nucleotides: TGTGGTGGAGGATCCTACGAGCAGTACTTC.

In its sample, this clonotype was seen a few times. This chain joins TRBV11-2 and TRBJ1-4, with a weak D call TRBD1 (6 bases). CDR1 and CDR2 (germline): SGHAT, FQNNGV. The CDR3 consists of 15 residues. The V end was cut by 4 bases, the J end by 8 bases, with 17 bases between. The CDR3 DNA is TGTGCCAGCAGCTCGGGGGTGGGGACACCCGAAAAACTGTTTTTT. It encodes CASSSGVGTPEKLFF.

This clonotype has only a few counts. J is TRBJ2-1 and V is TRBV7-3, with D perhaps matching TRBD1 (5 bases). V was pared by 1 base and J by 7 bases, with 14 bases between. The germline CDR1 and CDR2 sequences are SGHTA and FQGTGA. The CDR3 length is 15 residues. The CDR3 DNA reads TGTGCCAGCAGCTTAATAGGGGCTGAGTGGAATGAGCAGTTCTTC. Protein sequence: CASSLIGAEWNEQFF.

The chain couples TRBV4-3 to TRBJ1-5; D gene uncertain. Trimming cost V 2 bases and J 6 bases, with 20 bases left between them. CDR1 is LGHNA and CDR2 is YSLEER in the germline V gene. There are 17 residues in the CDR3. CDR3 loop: CASSQYFAGVGGQPQHF. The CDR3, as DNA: TGCGCCAGCAGCCAATATTTTGCGGGCGTTGGTGGTCAGCCCCAGCATTTT.

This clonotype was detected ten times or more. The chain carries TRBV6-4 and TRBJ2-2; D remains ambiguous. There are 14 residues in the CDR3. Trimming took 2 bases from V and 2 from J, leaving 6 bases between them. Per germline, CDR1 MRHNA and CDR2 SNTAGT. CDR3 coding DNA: TGTGCCAGCAGTGACGGGCCAAACACCGGGGAGCTGTTTTTT. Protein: CASSDGPNTGELFF.

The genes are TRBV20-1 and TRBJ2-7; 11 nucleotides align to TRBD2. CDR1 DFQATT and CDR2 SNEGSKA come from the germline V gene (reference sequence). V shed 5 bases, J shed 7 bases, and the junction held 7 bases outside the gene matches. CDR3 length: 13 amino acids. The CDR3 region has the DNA TGCAGTGCTTTAGCGGGAGGGCCCGGGGAGCAGTACTTC. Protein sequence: CSALAGGPGEQYF.

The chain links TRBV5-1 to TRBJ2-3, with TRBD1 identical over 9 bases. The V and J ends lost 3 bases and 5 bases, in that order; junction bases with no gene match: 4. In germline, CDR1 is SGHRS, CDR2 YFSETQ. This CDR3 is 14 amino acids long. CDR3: CASSSGQGIDTQYF. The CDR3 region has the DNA TGCGCCAGCAGCTCAGGACAGGGGATAGATACGCAGTATTTT.

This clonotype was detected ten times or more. The CDR3 spells CASSLVELQETQYF. CDR3 nucleotide sequence: TGTGCCAGCAGTTTGGTGGAGCTTCAAGAGACCCAGTACTTC. The chain has TRBV12-3 or TRBV12-4 and TRBJ2-5; no clear D gene. The CDR3 extends over 14 amino acids. V lost 3 bases and J 2 bases, leaving 10 bases between the germline ends.

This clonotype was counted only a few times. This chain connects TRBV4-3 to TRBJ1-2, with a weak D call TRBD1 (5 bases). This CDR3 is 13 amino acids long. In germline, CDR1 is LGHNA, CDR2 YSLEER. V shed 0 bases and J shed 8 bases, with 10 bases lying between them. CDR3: CASSQDEGSGYTF. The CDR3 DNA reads TGCGCCAGCAGCCAAGATGAGGGGTCCGGCTACACCTTC.

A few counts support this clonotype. DNA of the CDR3: TGTGCCAGCACGCCGACCCGCTGGACAGGGCACTCCTACGAGCAGTACTTC. This translates into CASTPTRWTGHSYEQYF. V usage is TRBV5-6 and J usage is TRBJ2-7; 8 positions agree with TRBD1. Germline V CDR1 and CDR2: SGHDT, YYEEEE. V was clipped by 6 bases and J by 0 bases; unmatched bases: 14. The CDR3 has 17 amino acids.

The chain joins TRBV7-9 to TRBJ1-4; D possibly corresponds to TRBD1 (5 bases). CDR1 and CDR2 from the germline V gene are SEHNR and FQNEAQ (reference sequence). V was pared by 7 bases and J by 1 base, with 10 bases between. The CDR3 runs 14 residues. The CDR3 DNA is TGTGCCAGCACCCCGACAGAAACTAATGAAAAACTGTTTTTT. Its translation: CASTPTETNEKLFF.

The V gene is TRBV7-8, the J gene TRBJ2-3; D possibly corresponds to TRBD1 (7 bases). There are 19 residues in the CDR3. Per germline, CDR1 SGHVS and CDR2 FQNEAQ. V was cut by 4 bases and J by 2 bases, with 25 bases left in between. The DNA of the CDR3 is TGTGCCAGCAGCTATCCCCCCCCGCGGAGGGGGCACCTCACAGATACGCAGTATTTT. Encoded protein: CASSYPPPRRGHLTDTQYF.

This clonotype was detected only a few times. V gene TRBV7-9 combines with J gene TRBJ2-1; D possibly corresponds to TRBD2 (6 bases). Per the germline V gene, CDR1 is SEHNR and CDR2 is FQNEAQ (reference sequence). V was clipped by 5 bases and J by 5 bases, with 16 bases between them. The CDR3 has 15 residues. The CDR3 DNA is TGTGCCAGCAGCAGCCCGGGACTTTCGAACAATGAGCAGTTCTTC. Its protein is CASSSPGLSNNEQFF.

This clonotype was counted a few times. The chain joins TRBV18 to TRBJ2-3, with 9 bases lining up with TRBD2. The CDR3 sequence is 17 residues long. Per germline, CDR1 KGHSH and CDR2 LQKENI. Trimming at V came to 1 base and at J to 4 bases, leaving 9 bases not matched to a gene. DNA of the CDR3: TGTGCCAGCTCACCACTCCGGCGGGAGGGGGTCGCAGATACGCAGTATTTT. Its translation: CASSPLRREGVADTQYF. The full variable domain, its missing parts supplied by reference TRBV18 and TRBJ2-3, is NAGVMQNPRHLVRRRGQEARLRCSPMKGHSHVYWYRQLPEEGLKFMVYLQKENIIDESGMPKERFSAEFPKEGPSILRIQQVVRGDSAAYFCASSPLRREGVADTQYFGPGTRLTVL.

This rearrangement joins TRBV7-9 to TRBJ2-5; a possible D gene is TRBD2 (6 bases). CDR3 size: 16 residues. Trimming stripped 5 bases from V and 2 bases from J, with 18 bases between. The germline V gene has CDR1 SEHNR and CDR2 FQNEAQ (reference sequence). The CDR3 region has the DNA TGTGCCAGCAGCCCGCAGCGGGTGAGGGTGCAAGAGACCCAGTACTTC. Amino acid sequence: CASSPQRVRVQETQYF.

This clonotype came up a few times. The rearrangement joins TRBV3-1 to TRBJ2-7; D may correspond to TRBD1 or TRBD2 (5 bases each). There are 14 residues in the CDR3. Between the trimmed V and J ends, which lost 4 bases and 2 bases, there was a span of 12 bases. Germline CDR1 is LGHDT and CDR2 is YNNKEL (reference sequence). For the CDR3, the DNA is TGTGCCAGCAGCCCTCGGGACGCCACCTACGAGCAGTACTTC. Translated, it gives CASSPRDATYEQYF.

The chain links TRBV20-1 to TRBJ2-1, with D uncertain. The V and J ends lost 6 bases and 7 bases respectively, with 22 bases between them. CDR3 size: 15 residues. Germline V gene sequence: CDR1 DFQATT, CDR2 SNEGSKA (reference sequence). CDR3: CSAPPEEPVVNEQFF. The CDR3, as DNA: TGCAGTGCCCCTCCTGAAGAGCCCGTAGTGAATGAGCAGTTCTTC.

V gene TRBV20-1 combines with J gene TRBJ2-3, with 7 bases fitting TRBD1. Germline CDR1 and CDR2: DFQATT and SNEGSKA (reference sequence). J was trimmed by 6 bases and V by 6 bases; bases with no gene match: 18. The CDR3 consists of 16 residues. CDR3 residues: CSARQLRQGNKDTQYF. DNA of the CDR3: TGCAGTGCCCGCCAACTCCGACAGGGTAATAAGGATACGCAGTATTTT.

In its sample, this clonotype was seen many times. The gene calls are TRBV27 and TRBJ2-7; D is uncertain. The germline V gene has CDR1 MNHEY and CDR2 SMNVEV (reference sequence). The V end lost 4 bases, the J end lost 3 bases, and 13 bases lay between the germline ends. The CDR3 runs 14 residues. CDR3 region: CASSYTAENYEQYF. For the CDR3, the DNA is TGTGCCAGCAGTTACACAGCAGAAAACTACGAGCAGTACTTC.

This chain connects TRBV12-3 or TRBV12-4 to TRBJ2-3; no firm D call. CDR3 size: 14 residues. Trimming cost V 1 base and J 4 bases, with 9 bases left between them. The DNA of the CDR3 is TGTGCCAGCAGTTTAGAGCCGTTGCCAGATACGCAGTATTTT. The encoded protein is CASSLEPLPDTQYF.

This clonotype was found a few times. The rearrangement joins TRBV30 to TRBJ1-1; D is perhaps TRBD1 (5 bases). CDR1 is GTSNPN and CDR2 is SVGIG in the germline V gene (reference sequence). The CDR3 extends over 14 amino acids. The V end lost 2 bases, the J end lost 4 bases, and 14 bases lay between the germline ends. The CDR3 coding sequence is TGTGCCTGGAGTCCGCCGGGGGTGGCCACTGAAGCTTTCTTT. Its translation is CAWSPPGVATEAFF.

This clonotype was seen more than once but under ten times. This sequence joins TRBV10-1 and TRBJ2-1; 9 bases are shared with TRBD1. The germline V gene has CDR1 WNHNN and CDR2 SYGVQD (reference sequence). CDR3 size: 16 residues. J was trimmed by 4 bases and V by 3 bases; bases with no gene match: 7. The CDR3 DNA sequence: TGCGCCAGCAGTGAAGGAGACAGGGGGATTTACAATGAGCAGTTCTTC. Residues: CASSEGDRGIYNEQFF.